This TCR beta chain was sequenced for a study of regulatory T cells in long-lasting Graves disease. The time point was: newly diagnosed GD, antithyroid drugs for less than 3 months. The authors made the TCR library using RNA they extracted from PBMCs. The CDR3 is made up of 14 amino acids. Germline V gene lookup returns CDR1 SNHLY and CDR2 FYNNEI. Trimming removed 3 bases from V and 0 bases from J, with 9 bases in between. This clonotype was detected many times. Construction of TCR beta libraries relied on iRepertoire HTBI primers and on Arm-PCR targeting CDR3 regions. Via MiXCR, TCRdb re-called the multiplex PCR reads, giving one row per CDR3 protein. Among more than 400,000 distinct CDR3 sequences listed, 16% were seen once. A further study also used this sample, focusing on T cells in Graves' hyperthyroidism and ophthalmopathy. That work contributes: Diagnosis of hyperthyroidism was new in patients aged 18 to 65, and its duration was under 2 months. TCR CDR3 underwent first-round RT-PCR with the HTBI primer set.

This receptor was taken from a man in his forties with Graves disease. This sequence joins TRBV2 and TRBJ2-7; no clear D. The sample in question was peripheral blood mononuclear cells (PBMCs), obtained at new diagnosis, from a patient treated with antithyroid drugs. As DNA, the CDR3 is TGTGCCAGCAGTGATAGGAAGAGCTCCTACGAGCAGTACTTC. Its protein is CASSDRKSSYEQYF.